The entry below gives a single T cell receptor (beta chain) sequence along with its context. This sample was taken from a study of cytomegalovirus exposure and HLA in healthy donors. Study background: Samples from HLA-typed donors yielded 65 million to 85 million unique TCRs in an early data release.

Vbeta (60) and Jbeta (13) primers were used in the PCR. The assay was immunoSEQ multiplex PCR, and TCRdb's table has in-frame clones only and misses some. The sample lists some 200,000 clones, about 12% occurring once. J lost 3 bases, V lost 4 bases, and 6 bases had no gene match. This CDR3 contains 14 residues. CDR1 and CDR2 (germline): SGHRS, YFSETQ. The TCR comes from a man between 50 and 59 years old in good health and CMV-seropositive. This sequence joins TRBV5-1 and TRBJ2-7; 8 positions match TRBD1. Sequencing used PBMCs. CDR3 DNA sequence: TGCGCCAGCAGCCTCCAGGGGGCGGGCTACGAGCAGTACTTC. This codes for CASSLQGAGYEQYF.